This entry features one TCR beta chain sequence. Its antigen is still unknown. Everyone who donated was a healthy bone marrow donor. Use of 60 Vbeta and 13 Jbeta primers characterized the PCR. Assay: immunoSEQ multiplex PCR; the TCRdb copy retains only in-frame clones and omits some. This table holds roughly 140,000 clones. The entry originates in a study of cytomegalovirus exposure and HLA in healthy donors. Findings of the study overall: Roughly uniform depth of sequencing across donors was assumed in presence/absence analyses. A cluster of highly shared sequence variants was likely a sequencing artifact. Later analysis showed TCR association rates varying by HLA locus, highest for DRB1 and lowest for HLA-C.

The J segment lost 7 bases and the V segment lost 3 bases, leaving 8 bases of the junction unmatched. Germline V gene sequence: CDR1 PRHDT, CDR2 FYEKMQ (reference sequence). The CDR3 totals 17 residues. The V call is TRBV13, the J call TRBJ2-1; 14 nucleotides match TRBD2. The source material was PBMCs. This TCR derives from a man aged 40-49 years in good health and CMV-seronegative. The CDR3 DNA is TGTGCCAGCAGCTTCGGACTAGCGGGGGGCGAGGGGAATGAGCAGTTCTTC. Encoded protein: CASSFGLAGGEGNEQFF.